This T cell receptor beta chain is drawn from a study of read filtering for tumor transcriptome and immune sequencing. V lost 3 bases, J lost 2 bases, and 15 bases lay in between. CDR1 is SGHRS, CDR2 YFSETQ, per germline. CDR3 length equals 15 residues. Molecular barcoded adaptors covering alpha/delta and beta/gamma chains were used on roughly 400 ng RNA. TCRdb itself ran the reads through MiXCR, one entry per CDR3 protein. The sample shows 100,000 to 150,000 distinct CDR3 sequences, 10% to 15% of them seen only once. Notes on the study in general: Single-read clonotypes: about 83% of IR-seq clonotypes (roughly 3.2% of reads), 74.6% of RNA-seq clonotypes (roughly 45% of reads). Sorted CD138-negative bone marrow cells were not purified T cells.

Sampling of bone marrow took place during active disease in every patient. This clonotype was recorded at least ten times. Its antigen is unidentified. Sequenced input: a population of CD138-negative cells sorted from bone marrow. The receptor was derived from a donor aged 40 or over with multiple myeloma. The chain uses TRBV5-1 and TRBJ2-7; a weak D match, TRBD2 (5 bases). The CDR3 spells CASSSIGGLTYEQYF. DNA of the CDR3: TGCGCCAGCAGCTCCATTGGCGGGCTCACCTACGAGCAGTACTTC.